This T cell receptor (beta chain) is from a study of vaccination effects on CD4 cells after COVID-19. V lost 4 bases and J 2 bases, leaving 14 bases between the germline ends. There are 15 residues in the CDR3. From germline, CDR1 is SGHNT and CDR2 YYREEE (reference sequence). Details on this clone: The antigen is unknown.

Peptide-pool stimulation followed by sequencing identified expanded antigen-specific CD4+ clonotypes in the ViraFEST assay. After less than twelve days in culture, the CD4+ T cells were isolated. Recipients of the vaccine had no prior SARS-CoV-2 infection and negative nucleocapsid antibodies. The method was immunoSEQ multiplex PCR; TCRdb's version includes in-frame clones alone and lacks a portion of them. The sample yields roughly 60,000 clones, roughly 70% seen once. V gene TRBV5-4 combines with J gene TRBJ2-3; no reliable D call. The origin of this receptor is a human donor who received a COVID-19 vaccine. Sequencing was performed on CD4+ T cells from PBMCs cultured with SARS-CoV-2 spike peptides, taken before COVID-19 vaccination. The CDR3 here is CASSVDPDATDTQYF. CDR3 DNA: TGTGCCAGCAGCGTCGACCCAGACGCCACAGATACGCAGTATTTT.